These 14 T cell receptor beta chains originate from one sample sequenced in a study of T cell responses to AZD1222 COVID-19 vaccine. Profiled with immunoSEQ multiplex PCR; TCRdb holds only in-frame clones, not every one. The sample lists around 130,000 clones, 88% occurring once. The starting material was peripheral blood, obtained 28 days after the second AZD1222 dose. The source of these receptors is an adult who received the AZD1222 COVID-19 vaccine.

CDR3 amino acids: CASSIGPNTGELFF. The DNA of the CDR3 is TGTGCCAGTAGTATAGGACCGAACACCGGGGAGCTGTTTTTT. The rearrangement joins TRBV19 to TRBJ2-2; D call uncertain. CDR1 and CDR2 from the germline V gene are LNHDA and SQIVND (reference sequence). V shed 1 base and J shed 0 bases, with 3 bases lying between them. This CDR3 region has 14 residues.

This clone occurred once. The gene calls are TRBV18 and TRBJ2-7; D may be TRBD2 (5 bases). CDR3 length: 15 amino acids. The germline V gene encodes CDR1 KGHSH and CDR2 LQKENI. The germline V and J ends were trimmed by 3 bases and 5 bases, with 17 bases remaining between them. CDR3 in DNA: TGTGCCAGCTCACCCGGCACGGAGGTCAGTGACGAGCAGTACTTC. Protein sequence: CASSPGTEVSDEQYF.

This chain joins TRBV5-4 and TRBJ2-4; 9 bases match TRBD1. The CDR3 loop spans 17 amino acids. Germline-derived CDR1 and CDR2 are SGHNT and YYREEE (reference sequence). V shed 0 bases and J 0 bases; nucleotides not matched to a gene: 4. CDR3 loop: CASSLVRTGAAKNIQYF. The CDR3 region has the DNA TGTGCCAGCAGCTTGGTTCGGACAGGGGCAGCCAAAAACATTCAGTACTTC.

This clone was detected once. V gene TRBV6-6 combines with J gene TRBJ1-3; 9 bases fit TRBD1. The CDR3 is 15 amino acids. J lost 1 base, V lost 6 bases, and 4 bases had no gene match. The germline gives CDR1 MNHNY, CDR2 SVGAGI (reference sequence). The CDR3 sequence: CASSLQGASGNTIYF. DNA of the CDR3: TGTGCCAGCAGCCTACAGGGGGCGTCTGGAAACACCATATATTTT.

The genes are TRBV30 and TRBJ1-4; D unclear. Trimming took off 7 bases at V and 5 bases at J, with 5 bases between the two ends. CDR1 GTSNPN and CDR2 SVGIG come from the germline V gene (reference sequence). The CDR3 runs to 10 residues. DNA of the CDR3: TGTGCCTTGAGAAATGAAAAACTGTTTTTT. This encodes CALRNEKLFF.

The chain uses TRBV11-2 and TRBJ2-3, with unresolved D. The germline V and J ends were trimmed by 5 bases and 3 bases, with 15 bases remaining between them. CDR3 length equals 15 residues. CDR1 and CDR2 from the germline V gene are SGHAT and FQNNGV. The CDR3 DNA sequence: TGTGCCAGCAGCCCTATGGGGTTAATTACAGATACGCAGTATTTT. Encoded protein: CASSPMGLITDTQYF.

The V and J genes are TRBV7-3 and TRBJ2-1, with 9 bases that match TRBD1. Germline V gene data show CDR1 as SGHTA and CDR2 as FQGTGA. After removal of 2 bases from V and 3 bases from J, the junction contained 5 bases not matched to a gene. The length of the CDR3 is 16 residues. CDR3 region: CASSLPGQGSYNEQFF. The CDR3, as DNA: TGTGCCAGCAGCTTACCGGGACAGGGTAGCTACAATGAGCAGTTCTTC. The full variable domain, in which reference TRBV7-3 and TRBJ2-1 provide the parts outside the CDR3, is GAGVSQTPSNKVTEKGKYVELRCDPISGHTALYWYRQSLGQGPEFLIYFQGTGAADDSGLPNDRFFAVRPEGSVSTLKIQRTERGDSAVYLCASSLPGQGSYNEQFFGPGTRLTVL.

CDR3 sequence reads: CASSIQGNNYGYTF. As DNA, the CDR3 is TGTGCCAGTAGTATACAGGGGAATAACTATGGCTACACCTTC. The V call is TRBV19, the J call TRBJ1-2; D is perhaps TRBD1 (6 bases). This CDR3 is built from 14 residues. V lost 2 bases to trimming and J lost 1 base, with 8 bases between them. From germline, CDR1 is LNHDA and CDR2 SQIVND (reference sequence). The complete variable domain, with remaining parts taken from reference TRBV19 and TRBJ1-2, reads DGGITQSPKYLFRKEGQNVTLSCEQNLNHDAMYWYRQDPGQGLRLIYYSQIVNDFQKGDIAEGYSVSREKKESFPLTVTSAQKNPTAFYLCASSIQGNNYGYTFGSGTRLTVV.

This chain connects TRBV4-1 to TRBJ2-5; TRBD1 matches at 8 bases. The CDR3 contains 15 residues. Germline CDR1 and CDR2: MGHRA and YSYEKL. The junction had 5 bases not matched to a gene; V was cut back by 4 bases and J by 1 base. The CDR3 is CASSLPDRVQETQYF. The CDR3, as DNA: TGCGCCAGCAGCCTCCCGGACAGGGTCCAAGAGACCCAGTACTTC.

In its sample, this clone was seen once. This CDR3 is CASSDRGRLAEKLFF. The CDR3 DNA sequence: TGTGCCAGCAGCGACCGGGGACGGCTTGCTGAAAAACTGTTTTTT. The J gene is TRBJ1-4, the V gene TRBV27; perhaps TRBD1 as D (5 bases). This CDR3 has 15 residues. V was pared by 6 bases and J by 7 bases, with 18 bases between. CDR1 MNHEY and CDR2 SMNVEV come from the germline V gene (reference sequence). The whole variable domain, remainder taken from reference TRBV27 and TRBJ1-4, is EAQVTQNPRYLITVTGKKLTVTCSQNMNHEYMSWYRQDPGLGLRQIYYSMNVEVTDKGDVPEGYKVSRKEKRNFPLILESPSPNQTSLYFCASSDRGRLAEKLFFGSGTQLSVL.

This chain uses TRBV15 with TRBJ1-5, with D unresolved. Germline V lookup: CDR1 LNHNV, CDR2 YYDKDF (reference sequence). V lost 3 bases and J 6 bases, leaving 6 bases between the germline ends. The CDR3 covers 12 residues. The CDR3 here is CATSRDSQPQHF. Here the CDR3 DNA reads TGTGCCACCAGCAGGGACTCTCAGCCCCAGCATTTT.

This clone was found a few times. The chain employs TRBV19 and TRBJ1-6, with 9 positions matching TRBD1. The CDR3 sequence is 14 residues long. Germline-derived CDR1 and CDR2 are LNHDA and SQIVND (reference sequence). V was clipped by 3 bases and J by 8 bases; unmatched bases: 2. This CDR3 is CASSIGQGYSPLHF. The CDR3 DNA follows: TGTGCCAGTAGTATCGGACAGGGGTATTCACCCCTCCACTTT.

This chain's CDR3 is CASSEGTGFVNTEAFF. The CDR3 DNA reads as TGCGCCAGCAGTGAGGGGACAGGGTTTGTGAACACTGAAGCTTTCTTT. The genes are TRBV4-1 and TRBJ1-1; 9 nucleotides line up with TRBD1. The CDR3 totals 16 residues. Germline CDR1 is MGHRA and CDR2 is YSYEKL. Trimming took 6 bases from V and 0 from J; bases not matched to a gene: 8.

Written as DNA, the CDR3 is TGCGCCAGCAGCCCCGGCGACAGGGCCGGAAACTATGGCTACACCTTC. Protein sequence: CASSPGDRAGNYGYTF. The genes are TRBV5-1 and TRBJ1-2, with 7 bases matching TRBD1. Germline assignment: CDR1 SGHRS and CDR2 YFSETQ. Trimming removed 4 bases from V and 2 bases from J; junction bases left unmatched: 11. This CDR3 has 16 residues.